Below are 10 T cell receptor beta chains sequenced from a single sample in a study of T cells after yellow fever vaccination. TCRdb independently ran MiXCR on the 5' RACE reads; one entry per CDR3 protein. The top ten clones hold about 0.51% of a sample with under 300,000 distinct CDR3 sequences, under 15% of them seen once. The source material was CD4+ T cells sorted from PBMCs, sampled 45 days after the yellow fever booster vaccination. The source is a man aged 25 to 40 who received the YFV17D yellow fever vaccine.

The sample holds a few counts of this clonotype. DNA for the CDR3: TGTGCCAGCAGCCCCTTAGGGGGGGACAATGAGCAGTTCTTC. It specifies CASSPLGGDNEQFF. The J gene is TRBJ2-1, the V gene TRBV6-1; the D gene is possibly TRBD2 (7 bases). CDR3 length: 14 residues. CDR1 and CDR2 from the germline V gene are MNHNS and SASEGT. V shed 6 bases and J shed 5 bases, with 14 bases lying between them.

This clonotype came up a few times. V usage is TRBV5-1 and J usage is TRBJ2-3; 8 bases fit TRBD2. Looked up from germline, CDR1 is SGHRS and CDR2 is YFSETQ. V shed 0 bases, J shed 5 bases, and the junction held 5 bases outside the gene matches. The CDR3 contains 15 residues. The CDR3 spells CASSLGIAGLDTQYF. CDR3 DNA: TGCGCCAGCAGCTTGGGTATAGCGGGGCTAGATACGCAGTATTTT.

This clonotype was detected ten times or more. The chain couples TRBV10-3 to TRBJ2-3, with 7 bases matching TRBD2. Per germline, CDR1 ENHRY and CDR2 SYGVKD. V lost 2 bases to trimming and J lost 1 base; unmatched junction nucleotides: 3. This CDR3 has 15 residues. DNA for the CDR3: TGTGCCATCAGTGAGCCCACTAGCGGCACAGATACGCAGTATTTT. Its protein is CAISEPTSGTDTQYF.

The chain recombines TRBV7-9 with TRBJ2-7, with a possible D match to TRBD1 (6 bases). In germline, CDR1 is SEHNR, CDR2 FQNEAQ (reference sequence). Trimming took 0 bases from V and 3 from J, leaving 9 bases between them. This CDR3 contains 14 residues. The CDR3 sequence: CASSLADRNYEQYF. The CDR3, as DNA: TGTGCCAGCAGCTTAGCCGACAGGAACTACGAGCAGTACTTC.

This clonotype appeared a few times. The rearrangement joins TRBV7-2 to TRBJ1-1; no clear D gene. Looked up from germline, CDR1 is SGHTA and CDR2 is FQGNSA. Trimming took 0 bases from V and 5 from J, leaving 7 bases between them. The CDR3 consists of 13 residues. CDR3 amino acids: CASSLAQETEAFF. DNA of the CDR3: TGTGCCAGCAGCTTAGCGCAGGAGACTGAAGCTTTCTTT.

DNA for the CDR3: TGTGCCAGCAGCGGAGAGGGTGCCTACAATGAGCAGTTCTTC. It translates to CASSGEGAYNEQFF. The gene calls are TRBV11-3 and TRBJ2-1; a weak D match, TRBD2 (5 bases). The CDR3 runs 14 residues. The V end lost 5 bases, the J end lost 2 bases, and 10 bases lay between the germline ends. Germline V CDR1 and CDR2: SGHNT, YENEEA.

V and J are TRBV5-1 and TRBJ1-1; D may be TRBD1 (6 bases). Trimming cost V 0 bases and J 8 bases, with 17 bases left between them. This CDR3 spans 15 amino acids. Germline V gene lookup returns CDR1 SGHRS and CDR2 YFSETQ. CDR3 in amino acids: CASSLVQGGSAEAFF. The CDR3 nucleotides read TGCGCCAGCAGCTTGGTACAGGGCGGTTCGGCCGAAGCTTTCTTT.

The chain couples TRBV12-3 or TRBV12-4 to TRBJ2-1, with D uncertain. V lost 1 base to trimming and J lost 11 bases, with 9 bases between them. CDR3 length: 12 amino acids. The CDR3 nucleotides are TGTGCCAGCAGTTTAGGTCTGGAGAAGCAGTTCTTC. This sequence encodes CASSLGLEKQFF.

This CDR3 reads CATSDQTSGRVYEQFF. The CDR3 DNA sequence: TGTGCCACCAGTGATCAGACTAGCGGGAGGGTTTATGAGCAGTTCTTC. The V gene is TRBV24-1, the J gene TRBJ2-1; 14 bases agree with TRBD2. From germline, CDR1 is KGHDR and CDR2 SFDVKD. This CDR3 has 16 amino acids. Trimming at V came to 3 bases and at J to 8 bases, leaving 5 bases not matched to a gene.

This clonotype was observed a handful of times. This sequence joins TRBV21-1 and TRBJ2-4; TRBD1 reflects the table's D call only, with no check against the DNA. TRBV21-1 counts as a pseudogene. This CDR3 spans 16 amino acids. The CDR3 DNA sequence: TGTGCCAGCAGCTTCCGGGGCCGACTAGCCAAAAACATTCAGTACTTC. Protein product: CASSFRGRLAKNIQYF.